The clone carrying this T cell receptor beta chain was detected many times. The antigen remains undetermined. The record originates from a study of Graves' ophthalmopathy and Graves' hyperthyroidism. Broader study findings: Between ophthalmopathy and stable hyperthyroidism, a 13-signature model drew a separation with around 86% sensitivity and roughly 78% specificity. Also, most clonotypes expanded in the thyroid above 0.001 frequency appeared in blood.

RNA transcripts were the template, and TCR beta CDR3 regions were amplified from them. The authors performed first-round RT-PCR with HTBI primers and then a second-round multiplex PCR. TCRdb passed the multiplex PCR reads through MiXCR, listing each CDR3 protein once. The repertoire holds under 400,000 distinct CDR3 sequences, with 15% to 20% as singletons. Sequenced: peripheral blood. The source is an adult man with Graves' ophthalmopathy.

The CDR3 is CASSFFEDTGELFF. CDR3 coding DNA: TGTGCCAGCAGTTTTTTCGAAGACACCGGGGAGCTGTTTTTT. This rearrangement joins TRBV27 to TRBJ2-2, with D uncertain. V lost 3 bases and J 3 bases, leaving 8 bases between the germline ends. Germline CDR1 is MNHEY and CDR2 is SMNVEV (reference sequence). The CDR3 sequence is 14 residues long.